This T cell receptor beta chain was captured by sequencing in a study of blood T cells in healthy people across ages. Study-wide results and caveats: As naive T cell percentage varied, TCR beta diversity correlated strongly with it.

A second 7 to 11 cycle PCR used barcoded and J-beta primers. TCRdb re-called the 5' RACE reads through MiXCR, storing one row per CDR3 protein. The sample yields 1.4 million or so distinct CDR3 sequences, roughly two fifths seen once. The authors extracted at least 5 micrograms of total RNA per sample. Germline trimming cut 7 bases from V and 0 bases from J; bases unmatched to any gene: 4. CDR1 and CDR2 (germline): MNHEY, SMNVEV (reference sequence). CDR3 length: 15 amino acids. As for this clonotype: What it recognizes is unknown.

The sample taken for sequencing was blood. The clonotype was recovered from a woman aged 18 to 35 in good health. The chain carries TRBV27 and TRBJ1-4, with 8 bases that match TRBD1. The CDR3, as DNA: TGTGCCAGCAAACTACAGGGGGCAACTAATGAAAAACTGTTTTTT. This sequence encodes CASKLQGATNEKLFF.